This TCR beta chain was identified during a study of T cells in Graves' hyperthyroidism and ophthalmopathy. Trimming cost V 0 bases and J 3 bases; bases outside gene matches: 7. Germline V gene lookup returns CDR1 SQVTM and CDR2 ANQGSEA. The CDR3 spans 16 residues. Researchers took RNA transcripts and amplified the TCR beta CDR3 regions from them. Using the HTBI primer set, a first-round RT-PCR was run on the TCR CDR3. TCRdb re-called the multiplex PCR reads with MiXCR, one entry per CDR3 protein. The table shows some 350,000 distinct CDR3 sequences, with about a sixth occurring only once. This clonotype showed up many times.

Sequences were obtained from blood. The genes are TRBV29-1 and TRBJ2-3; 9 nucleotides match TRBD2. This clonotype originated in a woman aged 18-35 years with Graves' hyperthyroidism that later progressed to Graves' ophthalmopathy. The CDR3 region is CSVEEGSGRRTDTQYF. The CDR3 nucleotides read TGCAGCGTTGAAGAGGGTAGCGGGAGACGAACAGATACGCAGTATTTT.